A single T cell receptor (beta chain) is shown here with its context. What antigen it recognizes has not been identified. No clone much larger than this one lies a single base away; base qualities are absent. Patients with a history of autoimmune disease or receiving systemic immunosuppression were excluded from the trial. In every dose cohort, peripheral blood was drawn for TCR sequencing at baseline, cycle 4 day 1, and cycle 7 day 1. The samples were taken from a phase I, first-in-human, multicenter, open-label dose-escalation trial of ivuxolimab. Adults with locally advanced or metastatic head and neck squamous cell, hepatocellular, melanoma or renal cell carcinoma were enrolled in the trial. Before TCR sequencing, CD4+ and CD8+ T cells were separately sorted from peripheral blood. The data were obtained in a study of OX40 agonist ivuxolimab in advanced cancers. For context, the study as a whole: The costimulatory receptor OX40 (CD134) was targeted by ivuxolimab, a fully human IgG2 agonistic monoclonal antibody. Intravenous ivuxolimab was administered to patients every 2 weeks at six dose levels: 0.01, 0.1, 0.3, 1.5, 3 and 10 mg/kg. Among the approximately 54 dose-escalation patients, around 19 had hepatocellular carcinoma, 15 or so melanoma, 9 renal cell carcinoma and 9 head and neck cancer. A male proportion of almost 85% and a mean age of approximately 62 years, ranging from 23 to 79, were recorded for the dose-escalation cohort. Prior anti-PD-1, anti-PD-L1 or anti-CTLA-4 therapy was permitted, and approximately 41% of dose-escalation patients had received checkpoint inhibitors. Partial responses occurred in three dose-escalation patients: two with cutaneous melanoma and one with hepatocellular carcinoma. Peripheral TCRbeta sequencing was intended to test whether TCR sequence diversity was altered and clonal T-cell expansion was caused by ivuxolimab. The paper reports the monotherapy dose-escalation portion (N = 52 patients) of the phase I ivuxolimab trial.

For sequencing of the TCRbeta CDR3 region, genomic DNA was extracted from the sorted cells. The immunoSEQ Assay was used to sequence the TCRbeta CDR3 regions. Entries here come from immuneACCESS through TCRdb and include only in-frame sequences with V and J called. Some clones fail to appear in such tables; in the studies checked, an unresolved V gene covers under half of the shortfall, and the cause of the remainder is unknown. The sample table records about 89,000 clones; around nine tenths of these occur just once. The ten largest make up around 0.29% of the sample. On the study overall, not on this receptor specifically: The antigen specificity of the peripheral T cells that underwent clonal expansion was not determined. In the 0.1-3.0 mg/kg groups, partial responders had among the lowest normalized peripheral clonal expansion, particularly in CD8+ T cells. On average, CD8+ T cells showed more expanded clones than CD4+ T cells after ivuxolimab. Clonal expansion of both CD4+ and CD8+ blood T cells was observed from baseline to week 6 at doses 0.1 to 3.0 mg/kg. Low levels of normalized T-cell clonal expansion were also seen in some nonresponding patients.

Deletion took 0 bases off V and 4 bases off J, with a span of 11 bases between the germline ends. There are 15 amino acids in the CDR3, from cysteine to phenylalanine inclusive. The CDR3 DNA has 45 bases and is translated from base 1. Per the germline V gene (reference sequence), SGHNT is the CDR1 and YYREEE is the CDR2. The sample was CD4+ or CD8+ T cells sorted from blood, taken in a trial of the OX40 agonist ivuxolimab. The sequence joins TRBV5-4 to TRBJ1-3; TRBD1 might be the D gene, on 6 matching bases. The receptor was derived from an adult with an advanced solid tumor such as melanoma, head and neck, liver or kidney cancer. Read as DNA, the sequence is TGTGCCAGCAGCTTGGCCGGGGGCTACGGAAACACCATATATTTT. This is translated as CASSLAGGYGNTIYF.